The 24 T cell receptor beta chains given below trace back to one sample, sequenced in a study of cytomegalovirus exposure and HLA in healthy donors. Both 60 Vbeta primers and 13 Jbeta primers went into the PCR. Here immunoSEQ multiplex PCR was the method, and the copy in TCRdb shows in-frame clones only, minus some. Here the sample spans about 160,000 clones, more than 75% being singletons. Specimen: PBMCs. The source is a girl under 10 years old in good health and CMV-seropositive.

In this sample, this clone turned up once. The chain couples TRBV13 to TRBJ1-3; D not certain. V lost 1 base and J lost 7, with 11 bases in between. CDR1 is PRHDT and CDR2 is FYEKMQ in the germline V gene (reference sequence). The CDR3 is 14 residues long. The CDR3 protein is CASSLEGSSNTIYF. The CDR3 DNA is TGTGCCAGCAGCTTAGAAGGGTCTAGCAACACCATATATTTT.

The CDR3 here is CASRDSANYGYTF. The CDR3 DNA sequence: TGTGCCAGCAGGGACTCAGCTAACTATGGCTACACCTTC. This chain links TRBV28 with TRBJ1-2; no clear D gene. Trimming left V 6 bases short and J 0 bases short, with 8 bases between. The CDR3 covers 13 residues. Germline assignment: CDR1 MDHEN and CDR2 SYDVKM.

The J gene is TRBJ2-1, the V gene TRBV7-8; the match to TRBD2 covers 15 bases. This CDR3 region has 16 residues. Germline loops: CDR1 SGHVS, CDR2 FQNEAQ. The V segment lost 3 bases and the J segment 9 bases; nucleotides outside the gene matches: 6. This chain's CDR3 is CASSLGLAGGSTEQFF. In DNA form, the CDR3 reads TGTGCCAGCAGCTTGGGACTAGCGGGAGGTAGTACTGAGCAGTTCTTC.

This sequence joins TRBV30 and TRBJ2-2; 7 bases match TRBD2. Per germline, CDR1 GTSNPN and CDR2 SVGIG (reference sequence). The CDR3 covers 14 residues. The junction had 12 bases not matched to a gene; V was cut back by 7 bases and J by 7 bases. The CDR3 region is CAFVWEGRHGELFF. The DNA of the CDR3 is TGTGCCTTTGTGTGGGAGGGCAGGCACGGGGAGCTGTTTTTT.

The chain carries TRBV27 and TRBJ2-2; 12 bases agree with TRBD2. The V and J ends lost 0 bases and 7 bases, in that order; junction bases with no gene match: 3. From germline, CDR1 is MNHEY and CDR2 SMNVEV (reference sequence). The CDR3 consists of 16 residues. The chain's CDR3 is CASSLSLAGGVGELFF. CDR3 bases: TGTGCCAGCAGTTTATCACTAGCGGGAGGCGTCGGGGAGCTGTTTTTT.

V is TRBV29-1 and J is TRBJ2-4; 7 nucleotides align to TRBD1. Germline-derived CDR1 and CDR2 are SQVTM and ANQGSEA. V dropped 1 base and J dropped 4; count of bases not matched to a gene: 10. This CDR3 region has 16 residues. The CDR3, as DNA: TGCAGCGTTGAAGTCATCAGGGGGACGCGTAAAAACATTCAGTACTTC. This sequence encodes CSVEVIRGTRKNIQYF.

The chain is built from TRBV27 and TRBJ2-1; a weak D match, TRBD2 (6 bases). Germline V gene data show CDR1 as MNHEY and CDR2 as SMNVEV (reference sequence). CDR3 length equals 14 residues. V lost 5 bases and J lost 8, with 16 bases in between. CDR3 amino acids: CASSINGRSHEQFF. The CDR3 nucleotides read TGTGCCAGCAGTATTAACGGGAGAAGTCATGAGCAGTTCTTC.

The rearrangement joins TRBV9 to TRBJ2-1, with 9 positions matching TRBD2. The CDR3 loop spans 15 amino acids. V lost 3 bases and J lost 5; bases outside the gene matches: 6. Germline V gene lookup returns CDR1 SGDLS and CDR2 YYNGEE. CDR3 amino acids: CASSALAGDNNEQFF. CDR3 DNA sequence: TGTGCCAGCAGCGCTTTAGCGGGAGATAACAATGAGCAGTTCTTC.

The chain combines TRBV6-4 with TRBJ2-2; 7 bases are a match to TRBD2. The germline CDR1 and CDR2 sequences are MRHNA and SNTAGT. The CDR3 loop spans 14 amino acids. The junction had 1 base not matched to a gene; V was cut back by 0 bases and J by 6 bases. In DNA, the CDR3 is TGTGCCAGCAGTGACTCTGCGGGAGCCGGGGAGCTGTTTTTT. Residues: CASSDSAGAGELFF.

This clone has just a few counts. The chain is built from TRBV2 and TRBJ1-1; TRBD1 matches 10 bases. The CDR3 contains 14 residues. Trimming took 1 base from V and 6 from J; bases not matched to a gene: 2. Germline V gene sequence: CDR1 SNHLY, CDR2 FYNNEI. This chain's CDR3 is CASSEGDRGPEAFF. Here the CDR3 DNA reads TGTGCCAGCAGTGAAGGGGACAGGGGACCTGAAGCTTTCTTT.

CDR3 sequence (DNA): TGTGCCAGCAGTCTAATAGCGGCGTACCAAGAGACCCAGTACTTC. It codes for CASSLIAAYQETQYF. The gene calls are TRBV6-5 and TRBJ2-5; weak D call: TRBD2 (6 bases). Trimming took off 5 bases at V and 0 bases at J, with 13 bases between the two ends. Germline V gene lookup returns CDR1 MNHEY and CDR2 SVGAGI. The CDR3 totals 15 residues.

This clone is termed medium-sized (0.01 to 0.1%). The rearrangement links TRBV28 to TRBJ2-3; TRBD2 matches at 10 bases. V dropped 6 bases and J dropped 3; count of bases not matched to a gene: 3. The germline V gene has CDR1 MDHEN and CDR2 SYDVKM. The CDR3 length is 14 residues. In DNA, the CDR3 is TGTGCCAGCAGAGGACTAGCGGAAACAGATACGCAGTATTTT. Residues: CASRGLAETDTQYF.

The chain uses TRBV29-1 and TRBJ2-2; a weak D match, TRBD2 (6 bases). The CDR3 totals 14 residues. V lost 7 bases to trimming and J lost 5 bases, with 17 bases between them. CDR1 and CDR2 from the germline V gene are SQVTM and ANQGSEA. CDR3 sequence reads: CSARRASGTGELFF. The DNA of the CDR3 is TGCAGCGCCCGGAGGGCCTCGGGGACCGGGGAGCTGTTTTTT.

For the CDR3, the DNA is TGTGCCAGCAGCTTAGGGGACAGGGGAACCGGGGAGCTGTTTTTT. Translating gives CASSLGDRGTGELFF. The rearrangement joins TRBV5-8 to TRBJ2-2, with 10 bases fitting TRBD1. After removal of 2 bases from V and 5 bases from J, the junction contained 3 bases not matched to a gene. This CDR3 is 15 amino acids long. CDR1 SGHTS and CDR2 YDEGEE come from the germline V gene.

The chain joins TRBV5-4 to TRBJ1-1; tentative D call: TRBD1 (6 bases). There are 13 residues in the CDR3. The germline CDR1 and CDR2 sequences are SGHNT and YYREEE (reference sequence). The V and J ends lost 5 bases and 8 bases respectively, with 16 bases between them. Here the CDR3 reads CASRHLTGLEAFF. The CDR3 bases are TGTGCCAGCAGACACCTAACAGGGTTGGAAGCTTTCTTT.

This clone was observed once. The CDR3 loop is CASSLGLAGGALQETQYF. In DNA, the CDR3 is TGTGCCAGCAGCTTGGGACTAGCGGGAGGAGCCCTGCAAGAGACCCAGTACTTC. The chain has TRBV5-4 and TRBJ2-5, with 13 positions matching TRBD2. Germline trimming cut 0 bases from V and 2 bases from J; bases unmatched to any gene: 7. The CDR3 runs 18 residues. Germline-derived CDR1 and CDR2 are SGHNT and YYREEE (reference sequence).

CDR3 in DNA: TGTGCCTGGAGTGTACCAGGGGGTGGAAACACCATATATTTT. Protein sequence: CAWSVPGGGNTIYF. The chain carries TRBV30 and TRBJ1-3, with 7 positions matching TRBD1. J gave up 3 bases and V 0 bases, and 2 bases lay outside the gene matches. In germline, CDR1 is GTSNPN, CDR2 SVGIG (reference sequence). This CDR3 has 14 amino acids.

This clone was observed a single time. This rearrangement joins TRBV29-1 to TRBJ2-5, with 10 bases lining up with TRBD2. CDR1 is SQVTM and CDR2 is ANQGSEA in the germline V gene. V dropped 1 base and J dropped 1; count of bases not matched to a gene: 6. This CDR3 has 16 amino acids. The CDR3 region is CSVEALAGIPQETQYF. The CDR3 coding sequence is TGCAGCGTTGAAGCACTAGCGGGGATTCCCCAAGAGACCCAGTACTTC.

This CDR3 reads CASSRDTYEQYF. CDR3 in DNA: TGTGCCAGCAGCCGGGACACCTACGAGCAGTACTTC. The chain employs TRBV9 and TRBJ2-7; weak D call: TRBD1 (6 bases). The V gene lost 4 bases and the J gene lost 2 bases, with 7 bases spanning the gap. CDR1 SGDLS and CDR2 YYNGEE come from the germline V gene. CDR3 length: 12 amino acids.

The rearrangement joins TRBV7-9 to TRBJ2-1, with 7 bases that match TRBD2. This CDR3 spans 15 amino acids. J lost 5 bases, V lost 3 bases, and 7 bases had no gene match. Germline V gene sequence: CDR1 SEHNR, CDR2 FQNEAQ (reference sequence). Written as DNA, the CDR3 is TGTGCCAGCAGCTTGAGTCGGACTAGACACAATGAGCAGTTCTTC. Residues: CASSLSRTRHNEQFF.

The chain links TRBV5-4 to TRBJ2-1; 10 bases agree with TRBD2. Germline values: CDR1 SGHNT, CDR2 YYREEE (reference sequence). The trim removed 4 bases at V and 0 bases at J, leaving 7 bases unmatched. This CDR3 spans 17 amino acids. The CDR3 here is CASSPGLAVSSYNEQFF. The CDR3 region has the DNA TGTGCCAGCAGCCCCGGACTAGCGGTGAGCTCCTACAATGAGCAGTTCTTC.

J is TRBJ1-5 and V is TRBV6-6, with 8 bases lining up with TRBD1. Germline CDR1 reads MNHNY; CDR2 reads SVGAGI (reference sequence). Trimming cost V 2 bases and J 9 bases; bases outside gene matches: 9. This CDR3 region has 15 residues. This CDR3 reads CASSYDGQGVRPQHF. CDR3 nucleotides: TGTGCCAGCAGTTACGACGGACAGGGAGTGCGGCCCCAGCATTTT.

This clone turned up a few times. The chain joins TRBV5-5 to TRBJ1-5; TRBD1 agrees at 10 bases. Per the germline V gene, CDR1 is SGHKS and CDR2 is YYEKEE (reference sequence). With 0 bases clipped from V and 10 bases from J, the junction kept 7 bases outside the gene matches. This CDR3 is built from 15 residues. CDR3 nucleotide sequence: TGTGCCAGCAGCTTGGCCAGCGGGACAGGGGTCCCCCAGCATTTT. Its translation: CASSLASGTGVPQHF.

The DNA of the CDR3 is TGTGCCAGCAGCTTAGCGGGGGGGGACTTTTACAATGAGCAGTTCTTC. It codes for CASSLAGGDFYNEQFF. The chain has TRBV7-9 and TRBJ2-1; the match to TRBD2 covers 7 bases. Germline lookup yields CDR1 SEHNR and CDR2 FQNEAQ (reference sequence). J lost 4 bases, V lost 0 bases, and 6 bases had no gene match. The CDR3 loop spans 16 amino acids.